The T cell receptor (beta chain) under discussion was sequenced for a study of blood T cell repertoires in COVID-19. Study overall: Spain, Italy and the United States supplied samples that represented acute and convalescent COVID-19.

Using immunoSEQ multiplex PCR, the repertoire was profiled, and TCRdb retains in-frame clones only, with some absent. The sample carries roughly 160,000 clones, 90% to 95% recorded once. Per germline, CDR1 MNHEY and CDR2 SMNVEV (reference sequence). Trimming took 5 bases from V and 1 from J; bases not matched to a gene: 20. CDR3 length: 20 amino acids. The chain uses TRBV27 and TRBJ2-7; TRBD1 aligns across 10 bases. Sequencing input: peripheral blood. This receptor was identified in a man aged 45-60 years with acute or convalescent COVID-19. The CDR3 DNA follows: TGTGCCAGCAGTGACCGGGACAGGGGTTTTGAAACCTGTATATCCTACGAGCAGTACTTC. Translation gives CASSDRDRGFETCISYEQYF.